These 29 T cell receptor beta chains came from one sample sequenced in a study of shared clonotypes between healthy human individuals. TCRdb's copy holds only in-frame clones and misses some; the assay was immunoSEQ multiplex PCR. Among some 2.3 million clones, 90% to 95% were seen once, and the ten largest hold approximately 0.4%. What was sequenced was naive CD4+ T cells from PBMCs. Indicated subset: CD45RA+ positively selected. These receptors were taken from a man aged 18 to 30 in good health. Some clones in this sample may be carry-over from other donors' samples.

The V call is TRBV4-1, the J call TRBJ2-1; 9 bases are shared with TRBD1. The CDR3 covers 16 residues. From germline, CDR1 is MGHRA and CDR2 YSYEKL. Trimming at V came to 3 bases and at J to 4 bases, leaving 7 bases not matched to a gene. This CDR3 reads CASSQAPDRGYNEQFF. The CDR3 region has the DNA TGCGCCAGCAGCCAGGCCCCGGACAGGGGTTACAATGAGCAGTTCTTC.

This chain uses TRBV28 with TRBJ2-5; D is possibly TRBD1 (6 bases). Germline lookup yields CDR1 MDHEN and CDR2 SYDVKM. CDR3 length: 16 residues. Trimming stripped 6 bases from V and 4 bases from J, with 21 bases between. CDR3 in amino acids: CASSPITGKLGETQYF. The CDR3 DNA follows: TGTGCCAGCAGCCCGATCACAGGGAAGCTAGGAGAGACCCAGTACTTC.

The chain couples TRBV15 to TRBJ1-4; 9 bases map to TRBD1. CDR3 length: 14 amino acids. V trimming: 5 bases; J trimming: 3 bases; junction bases outside the gene matches: 1. Germline values: CDR1 LNHNV, CDR2 YYDKDF (reference sequence). The DNA of the CDR3 is TGTGCCACCAGCCGGACAGGGGCTAATGAAAAACTGTTTTTT. Translated, it gives CATSRTGANEKLFF. Full variable domain (remainder filled in from reference TRBV15 and TRBJ1-4): DAMVIQNPRYQVTQFGKPVTLSCSQTLNHNVMYWYQQKSSQAPKLLFHYYDKDFNNEADTPDNFQSRRPNTSFCFLDIRSPGLGDTAMYLCATSRTGANEKLFFGSGTQLSVL.

The chain employs TRBV7-2 and TRBJ2-3, with D unresolved. The V and J ends lost 1 base and 4 bases respectively, with 12 bases between them. The germline gives CDR1 SGHTA, CDR2 FQGNSA. This CDR3 is built from 15 residues. The CDR3 here is CASSLVGTAADTQYF. Written as DNA, the CDR3 is TGTGCCAGCAGCTTAGTGGGAACCGCAGCAGATACGCAGTATTTT.

This chain joins TRBV18 and TRBJ2-3; D not certain. V lost 6 bases to trimming and J lost 3 bases, with 16 bases between them. The germline V gene has CDR1 KGHSH and CDR2 LQKENI. This CDR3 region has 15 residues. CDR3 sequence (DNA): TGTGCCAGCTCTCAAACTCTCGTCTTGACAGATACGCAGTATTTT. Translation gives CASSQTLVLTDTQYF. The whole variable domain, filled in from reference TRBV18 and TRBJ2-3, reads NAGVMQNPRHLVRRRGQEARLRCSPMKGHSHVYWYRQLPEEGLKFMVYLQKENIIDESGMPKERFSAEFPKEGPSILRIQQVVRGDSAAYFCASSQTLVLTDTQYFGPGTRLTVL.

A few counts support this clone. The chain joins TRBV21-1 to TRBJ1-1. TRBV21-1 is assigned pseudogene status. The CDR3 covers 12 residues. CDR3 in amino acids: CASSKAGRGAFF. Here the CDR3 DNA reads TGTGCCAGCAGCAAAGCGGGCCGGGGTGCTTTCTTT.

The V and J genes are TRBV25-1 and TRBJ1-2; TRBD1 matches 8 bases. Germline V lookup: CDR1 MGHDK, CDR2 SYGVNS. V trimming: 5 bases; J trimming: 3 bases; junction bases outside the gene matches: 11. The CDR3 runs to 16 residues. CDR3 bases: TGTGCCAGCAGTTTTAGCTCAGGGGGCAAGGACTATGGCTACACCTTC. Its translation: CASSFSSGGKDYGYTF.

J is TRBJ2-2 and V is TRBV6-1; no definite D call. Trimming took off 2 bases at V and 1 base at J, with 5 bases between the two ends. The CDR3 is 14 amino acids. Germline lookup yields CDR1 MNHNS and CDR2 SASEGT. CDR3 sequence reads: CASSEPGNTGELFF. The CDR3 region has the DNA TGTGCCAGCAGTGAACCGGGGAACACCGGGGAGCTGTTTTTT.

This clone came up once. V usage is TRBV5-1 and J usage is TRBJ2-7; TRBD2 agrees at 11 bases. CDR3 size: 15 residues. CDR1 and CDR2 (germline): SGHRS, YFSETQ. The V gene end was trimmed by 4 bases and the J gene end by 7 bases; junction bases not matched to a gene: 10. DNA for the CDR3: TGCGCCAGCAGCGGGACTAGCGGACCGATCCAGGAGCAGTACTTC. Translated, it gives CASSGTSGPIQEQYF.

This rearrangement joins TRBV7-9 to TRBJ2-4, with TRBD2 as a possible D gene (6 bases). Germline-derived CDR1 and CDR2 are SEHNR and FQNEAQ (reference sequence). CDR3 length equals 12 residues. The V and J ends lost 5 bases and 6 bases respectively, with 8 bases between them. The CDR3 reads CASSPGGNIQYF. The CDR3 nucleotides are TGTGCCAGCAGCCCCGGGGGAAACATTCAGTACTTC.

The chain is built from TRBV5-8 and TRBJ2-5, with TRBD2 matching 8 bases. Germline values: CDR1 SGHTS, CDR2 YDEGEE. V was clipped by 0 bases and J by 1 base; unmatched bases: 14. The CDR3 is 19 residues long. CDR3 sequence: CASSLAQTYSGTSQETQYF. In nucleotides, the CDR3 is TGTGCCAGCAGCTTGGCCCAAACATATAGCGGGACTAGCCAAGAGACCCAGTACTTC.

This rearrangement joins TRBV19 to TRBJ1-1; TRBD1 agrees at 9 bases. Germline V gene data show CDR1 as LNHDA and CDR2 as SQIVND (reference sequence). This CDR3 has 13 amino acids. V gave up 7 bases and J gave up 4 bases; unmatched junction bases: 4. The CDR3 spells CASKDRGGTEAFF. The CDR3 DNA reads as TGTGCCAGTAAGGACAGGGGCGGCACTGAAGCTTTCTTT.

The chain employs TRBV28 and TRBJ2-3; the D call may be TRBD1 or TRBD2 (5 bases each). This CDR3 spans 15 amino acids. The germline V and J ends were trimmed by 6 bases and 0 bases, with 13 bases remaining between them. Per the germline V gene, CDR1 is MDHEN and CDR2 is SYDVKM. CDR3 loop: CASRIGGASTDTQYF. DNA for the CDR3: TGTGCCAGCAGAATTGGGGGAGCAAGCACAGATACGCAGTATTTT. Combining the CDR3 with reference TRBV28 and TRBJ2-3 gives the whole variable domain DVKVTQSSRYLVKRTGEKVFLECVQDMDHENMFWYRQDPGLGLRLIYFSYDVKMKEKGDIPEGYSVSREKKERFSLILESASTNQTSMYLCASRIGGASTDTQYFGPGTRLTVL.

Turning to this clone: This sample also contains other DNA sequences that code for the same CDR3. The chain joins TRBV28 to TRBJ1-5, with D hard to call. Looked up from germline, CDR1 is MDHEN and CDR2 is SYDVKM. The ends were cut back, 6 bases at V and 2 bases at J, with 8 bases in the middle. CDR3 length: 13 residues. The CDR3 sequence: CASRTGGNQPQHF. CDR3 nucleotide sequence: TGTGCCAGCAGAACCGGGGGCAATCAGCCCCAGCATTTT. Looking up the rest from reference TRBV28 and TRBJ1-5 gives the full variable domain: DVKVTQSSRYLVKRTGEKVFLECVQDMDHENMFWYRQDPGLGLRLIYFSYDVKMKEKGDIPEGYSVSREKKERFSLILESASTNQTSMYLCASRTGGNQPQHFGDGTRLSIL.

The V gene is TRBV7-2, the J gene TRBJ1-1; D is unresolved. The CDR3 length is 15 residues. CDR1 is SGHTA and CDR2 is FQGNSA in the germline V gene. V shed 1 base and J shed 1 base, with 10 bases lying between them. DNA for the CDR3: TGTGCCAGCAGCTTAGTGCGTGCAGAGAACACTGAAGCTTTCTTT. Translating it yields CASSLVRAENTEAFF.

V and J are TRBV21-1 and TRBJ1-1. TRBV21-1 is assigned pseudogene status. The CDR3 consists of 14 residues. The CDR3 DNA sequence: TGTGCCAGCAGCAAAGCCAAGACGGGGACTGAAGCTTTCTTT. Translating gives CASSKAKTGTEAFF.

This chain connects TRBV19 to TRBJ1-2, with D unresolved. Germline V gene sequence: CDR1 LNHDA, CDR2 SQIVND (reference sequence). CDR3 length: 15 amino acids. Trimming took off 5 bases at V and 4 bases at J, with 17 bases between the two ends. Written as DNA, the CDR3 is TGTGCCAGTAGTCTCCGTGACGGCGGATTCTATGGCTACACCTTC. This codes for CASSLRDGGFYGYTF.

V is TRBV15 and J is TRBJ2-5, with 10 positions matching TRBD1. Germline V CDR1 and CDR2: LNHNV, YYDKDF (reference sequence). V shed 6 bases, J shed 9 bases, and the junction held 10 bases outside the gene matches. The CDR3 totals 14 residues. CDR3 sequence (DNA): TGTGCCACCAGTTCTGTTCGGGGACAGGGGCCCCAGTACTTC. Protein product: CATSSVRGQGPQYF.

The chain carries TRBV6-6 and TRBJ1-1; possibly TRBD1 for D (6 bases). CDR1 is MNHNY and CDR2 is SVGAGI in the germline V gene (reference sequence). The CDR3 has 12 residues. V was trimmed by 7 bases and J by 3 bases, leaving 9 bases between them. DNA of the CDR3: TGTGCCAGCAAACAGGGTCACACTGAAGCTTTCTTT. It specifies CASKQGHTEAFF.

The rearrangement uses TRBV7-3 and TRBJ2-3; D is uncertain. In germline, CDR1 is SGHTA, CDR2 FQGTGA. V lost 1 base to trimming and J lost 2 bases, with 10 bases between them. This CDR3 comprises 15 residues. Here the CDR3 DNA reads TGTGCCAGCAGCTTAATCAATTCCCACACAGATACGCAGTATTTT. Translated, it gives CASSLINSHTDTQYF.

The chain joins TRBV25-1 to TRBJ1-2, with a possible D match to TRBD1 (6 bases). CDR1 and CDR2 from the germline V gene are MGHDK and SYGVNS. Trimming took off 4 bases at V and 4 bases at J, with 10 bases between the two ends. This CDR3 has 13 amino acids. The CDR3 sequence: CASSVTGSYGYTF. The CDR3 nucleotides read TGTGCCAGCAGTGTTACAGGGTCCTATGGCTACACCTTC.

The J gene is TRBJ2-7, the V gene TRBV11-1; TRBD2 might be the D (6 bases). The CDR3 consists of 16 residues. Germline assignment: CDR1 SGHAT and CDR2 FQDESV (reference sequence). The V gene lost 8 bases and the J gene lost 2 bases, with 22 bases spanning the gap. This CDR3 reads CASSVWEAGKTYEQYF. The CDR3 DNA reads TGTGCCAGCTCTGTTTGGGAGGCGGGAAAAACCTACGAGCAGTACTTC.

J is TRBJ2-7 and V is TRBV6-4, with 7 bases matching TRBD1. The germline gives CDR1 MRHNA, CDR2 SNTAGT. V dropped 5 bases and J dropped 1; count of bases not matched to a gene: 5. The CDR3 covers 14 residues. DNA of the CDR3: TGTGCCAGCAGTCCTCCGGGACAGTCCTACGAGCAGTACTTC. Its protein product is CASSPPGQSYEQYF.

The J gene is TRBJ2-1, the V gene TRBV6-1; 7 bases match TRBD1. The germline CDR1 and CDR2 sequences are MNHNS and SASEGT. CDR3 length equals 15 residues. Germline trimming cut 0 bases from V and 8 bases from J; bases unmatched to any gene: 7. The CDR3 sequence: CASSEATGSMDEQFF. The CDR3 region has the DNA TGTGCCAGCAGTGAAGCGACAGGGAGTATGGATGAGCAGTTCTTC.

V and J are TRBV9 and TRBJ2-5; D is perhaps TRBD2 (6 bases). V lost 4 bases and J 0 bases, leaving 10 bases between the germline ends. The CDR3 is 14 residues long. Germline V lookup: CDR1 SGDLS, CDR2 YYNGEE. The DNA for the CDR3 is TGTGCCAGCAGCACGGGACTGGACCAAGAGACCCAGTACTTC. This encodes CASSTGLDQETQYF.

This chain uses TRBV28 with TRBJ1-2, with D unresolved. The CDR3 has 13 residues. Germline V gene data show CDR1 as MDHEN and CDR2 as SYDVKM. Trimming pared 7 bases from V and 2 bases from J, leaving 11 bases between. The CDR3 spells CASTLLPNYGYTF. The CDR3 DNA reads as TGTGCCAGCACCCTACTACCGAACTATGGCTACACCTTC.

The chain recombines TRBV6-6 with TRBJ2-3, with 7 bases matching TRBD2. Germline V gives CDR1 MNHNY, CDR2 SVGAGI (reference sequence). The trim removed 5 bases at V and 6 bases at J, leaving 5 bases unmatched. The CDR3 covers 13 residues. For the CDR3, the DNA is TGTGCCAGCAGTGCCCGACTAGCCGATACGCAGTATTTT. Its protein product is CASSARLADTQYF.

This chain connects TRBV11-2 to TRBJ2-5; TRBD1 matches at 10 bases. The CDR3 runs to 15 residues. V dropped 5 bases and J dropped 4; count of bases not matched to a gene: 7. Per the germline V gene, CDR1 is SGHAT and CDR2 is FQNNGV. The CDR3 sequence is CASSPERTGGETQYF. The CDR3 DNA sequence: TGTGCCAGCAGCCCGGAAAGGACAGGGGGAGAGACCCAGTACTTC.

The chain is built from TRBV7-9 and TRBJ2-7; the match to TRBD2 covers 7 bases. The CDR3 loop spans 15 amino acids. The junction had 10 bases not matched to a gene; V was cut back by 5 bases and J by 3 bases. CDR1 SEHNR and CDR2 FQNEAQ come from the germline V gene (reference sequence). CDR3 nucleotides: TGTGCCAGCAGCGACGAGCGGGGCTGGGGCTACGAGCAGTACTTC. Protein: CASSDERGWGYEQYF.